Listed below are T cell receptor beta chains from one sample, sequenced in a study of regulatory T cells in long-lasting Graves disease. TCRdb independently ran MiXCR on the multiplex PCR reads; one entry per CDR3 protein. The data contain 300,000 to 400,000 distinct CDR3 sequences, 18% of them singletons. The material was peripheral blood mononuclear cells (PBMCs), obtained at new diagnosis, from a patient treated with antithyroid drugs. Receptor source: a female donor with Graves disease. Both conserved end residues are part of each CDR3. Each record gives: V gene, J gene, clone size, CDR3 protein. Some rows have no size entry. The others give once, few or many, or a class for an expanded clone.

TRBV5-5	TRBJ2-5	many	CASSRETQYF
TRBV24-1	TRBJ2-3	.	CATSDLGGVTDTQYF
TRBV12-3/TRBV12-4	TRBJ1-1	many	CATLKRANTEAFF
TRBV19	TRBJ2-4	.	CASSIPAVAKNIQYF
TRBV5-8	TRBJ2-2	many	CASRRTEMTGELFF
TRBV6-5	TRBJ1-5	many	CASSYSGGSNQPQHF
TRBV11-1	TRBJ1-6	many	CASSLGAGTGASPLHF
TRBV2	TRBJ2-5	many	CASSVPGWGETQYF
TRBV5-8	TRBJ1-4	many	CASSSGRRGNEKLFF
TRBV3-1	TRBJ1-1	many	CASSPRTDTEAFF
TRBV11-3	TRBJ2-7	many	CASSWGRVSDHEQYF
TRBV28	TRBJ1-2	many	CASQQRQLEGYTF
TRBV24-1	TRBJ2-5	many	CATSDLGTATQETQYF
TRBV5-4	TRBJ2-2	few	CASSWGQGAGTGELFF
TRBV10-2	TRBJ2-5	.	CASSDRASGYQETQYF
TRBV6-5	TRBJ2-1	many	CASSYADSYNEQFF
TRBV20-1	TRBJ1-1	many	CSARAPTTGLRSEAFF
TRBV6-1	TRBJ2-1	many	CASSNPGTRNEQFF
TRBV2	TRBJ2-1	.	CASSGTGYEQFF
TRBV24-1	TRBJ1-2	many	CAAGTGGLYGYTF
TRBV29-1	TRBJ1-1	many	CSADGEGAGDTEAFF
TRBV24-1	TRBJ2-5	many	CATSDSGSLSTQYF
TRBV12-3/TRBV12-4	TRBJ2-7	many	CASSPLAGGRSYEQYF
TRBV27	TRBJ2-1	many	CASSLPSANEQFF
TRBV20-1	TRBJ2-1	.	CSATGTSPYEQFF
TRBV6-1	TRBJ2-7	many	CASSAGLAAYEQYF
TRBV20-1	TRBJ2-3	many	CSAMKGADTQYF
TRBV6-5	TRBJ2-2	many	CASSYLGLALNTGELFF
TRBV6-4	TRBJ2-1	many	CASSDGTEYNEQFF
TRBV10-1	TRBJ2-5	many	CASSEVLGGETQYF
TRBV12-3/TRBV12-4	TRBJ2-2	many	CASSYTSVATGELFF
TRBV28	TRBJ2-1	.	CASSPAGGPIYNEQFF
TRBV12-3/TRBV12-4	TRBJ2-5	many	CASSFLAGETQYF
TRBV2	TRBJ1-1	many	CASSDGGRVNTEAFF
TRBV7-8	TRBJ2-7	many	CASRPGLAALYEQYF
TRBV20-1	TRBJ2-1	many	CSARGAGGSSYNEQFF
TRBV24-1	TRBJ1-1	many	CATSDLGNTEAFF
TRBV2	TRBJ2-5	.	CASKERPQEETQYF
TRBV11-2	TRBJ2-1	many	CASSSPGLAVYNEQFF
TRBV20-1	TRBJ2-7	many	CSARVLAVSYEQYF
TRBV2	TRBJ1-1	many	CASSEGSGTNTEAFF
TRBV4-2	TRBJ2-1	few	CASSQESSGYEQFF